The 29 T cell receptor beta chains given below trace back to one sample, sequenced in a study of cytomegalovirus exposure and HLA in healthy donors. Both 60 Vbeta primers and 13 Jbeta primers went into the PCR. Profiled with immunoSEQ multiplex PCR; TCRdb holds only in-frame clones, not every one. The table records 190,000 or so clones, 80% of them present only once. The sample comprised PBMCs. The receptors here all came from a boy between 5 and 17 years old in good health and CMV-seronegative.

The chain recombines TRBV30 with TRBJ1-4; possibly TRBD1 for D (5 bases). Deletions cut 4 bases from V and 6 bases from J, with 12 bases between. This CDR3 comprises 13 residues. The germline V gene has CDR1 GTSNPN and CDR2 SVGIG (reference sequence). This chain's CDR3 is CAWTVQGDEKLFF. As DNA, the CDR3 is TGTGCCTGGACTGTCCAAGGGGATGAAAAACTGTTTTTT.

The rearrangement uses TRBV5-1 and TRBJ2-5; tentative D call: TRBD2 (6 bases). The CDR3 covers 14 residues. Per germline, CDR1 SGHRS and CDR2 YFSETQ. V shed 0 bases and J shed 6 bases, with 12 bases lying between them. In nucleotides, the CDR3 is TGCGCCAGCAGCTTGGCCCGGGGGAGACAGACCCAGTACTTC. Protein sequence: CASSLARGRQTQYF.

The chain couples TRBV10-1 to TRBJ2-3, with TRBD1 matching over 8 bases. The germline V gene encodes CDR1 WNHNN and CDR2 SYGVQD (reference sequence). The CDR3 is 13 residues long. Losses at the gene ends were 3 bases for V and 4 bases for J; bases not matched to a gene: 0. CDR3 loop: CASSDRGPDTQYF. The CDR3 DNA is TGCGCCAGCAGTGACAGGGGGCCAGATACGCAGTATTTT.

This clone was counted a single time. The J gene is TRBJ1-5, the V gene TRBV6-5; no reliable D call. Trimming shortened V by 4 bases and J by 7 bases, and 14 bases separated the two germline ends. Germline V gene lookup returns CDR1 MNHEY and CDR2 SVGAGI. This CDR3 comprises 14 residues. Written as DNA, the CDR3 is TGTGCCAGCAGTTCCCAGGTGGGTGGCCAGCCCCAGCATTTT. Its translation is CASSSQVGGQPQHF.

The chain has TRBV2 and TRBJ2-7; D might be TRBD1 (7 bases). CDR1 is SNHLY and CDR2 is FYNNEI in the germline V gene. The CDR3 covers 13 residues. Trimming cost V 8 bases and J 2 bases, with 13 bases left between them. This CDR3 is CASGGTEAYEQYF. The CDR3 DNA sequence: TGTGCCAGCGGGGGGACAGAGGCCTACGAGCAGTACTTC.

The rearrangement links TRBV5-1 to TRBJ1-6; TRBD1 agrees at 9 bases. V lost 4 bases to trimming and J lost 5 bases; unmatched junction nucleotides: 13. Germline CDR1 SGHRS, CDR2 YFSETQ. There are 18 residues in the CDR3. This CDR3 is CASSLGGWDRDHNSPLHF. DNA for the CDR3: TGCGCCAGCAGCCTGGGAGGCTGGGACAGGGACCATAATTCACCCCTCCACTTT.

CDR3 sequence (DNA): TGTGCCAGCAGTCGGCGGGGGGGCCATGACACCGGGGAGCTGTTTTTT. Translation: CASSRRGGHDTGELFF. The chain combines TRBV27 with TRBJ2-2; 9 nucleotides line up with TRBD2. The germline V gene has CDR1 MNHEY and CDR2 SMNVEV (reference sequence). The CDR3 is 16 residues long. Trimming removed 5 bases from V and 3 bases from J; junction bases left unmatched: 7.

The gene calls are TRBV6-5 and TRBJ2-5; D uncertain. The V gene lost 9 bases and the J gene lost 0 bases, with 8 bases spanning the gap. CDR3 length equals 12 residues. Germline CDR1 reads MNHEY; CDR2 reads SVGAGI. The CDR3 coding sequence is TGTGCCAGTTACAGACACCAAGAGACCCAGTACTTC. Translated, it gives CASYRHQETQYF.

This chain links TRBV6-6 with TRBJ2-3, with 8 bases aligning to TRBD2. After removal of 6 bases from V and 1 base from J, the junction contained 3 bases not matched to a gene. This CDR3 has 14 amino acids. Germline lookup yields CDR1 MNHNY and CDR2 SVGAGI (reference sequence). CDR3 nucleotides: TGTGCCAGCAGAGGAGCGGGGGGCACAGATACGCAGTATTTT. Its protein is CASRGAGGTDTQYF.

This rearrangement joins TRBV30 to TRBJ2-6; D not resolved. The CDR3 runs 13 residues. In germline, CDR1 is GTSNPN, CDR2 SVGIG (reference sequence). V was cut by 5 bases and J by 2 bases, with 7 bases left in between. The CDR3 loop reads CAWELAGANVLTF. DNA of the CDR3: TGTGCCTGGGAACTCGCTGGGGCCAACGTCCTGACTTTC.

J is TRBJ2-2 and V is TRBV15, with a possible D match to TRBD1 (6 bases). Germline CDR1 and CDR2: LNHNV and YYDKDF (reference sequence). The ends were cut back, 4 bases at V and 2 bases at J, with 11 bases in the middle. The CDR3 is made up of 15 amino acids. CDR3 nucleotides: TGTGCCACCAGCACAGGACAGATTAACACCGGGGAGCTGTTTTTT. This encodes CATSTGQINTGELFF.

Only a few counts were recorded for this clone. V is TRBV7-2 and J is TRBJ1-2; the D is unclear. The CDR3 length is 15 residues. CDR1 is SGHTA, CDR2 FQGNSA, per germline. The V end lost 2 bases, the J end lost 4 bases, and 14 bases lay between the germline ends. DNA of the CDR3: TGTGCCAGCAGCTTAACGTACGGCGGCATCTATGGCTACACCTTC. It yields the protein CASSLTYGGIYGYTF.

V is TRBV7-9 and J is TRBJ2-1; 11 nucleotides match TRBD2. The V segment lost 3 bases and the J segment 8 bases; nucleotides outside the gene matches: 3. The CDR3 has 14 residues. The germline V gene has CDR1 SEHNR and CDR2 FQNEAQ (reference sequence). The CDR3 region is CASSFGSGGDEQFF. DNA for the CDR3: TGTGCCAGCAGCTTTGGTAGCGGGGGGGATGAGCAGTTCTTC.

The rearrangement uses TRBV7-6 and TRBJ2-1; TRBD2 matches 9 bases. The V segment lost 4 bases and the J segment 1 base; nucleotides outside the gene matches: 2. CDR1 and CDR2 (germline): SGHVS, FNYEAQ. This CDR3 has 15 residues. CDR3 DNA: TGTGCCAGCAGCTCTAGCGGGGATTCCTACAATGAGCAGTTCTTC. Amino acids: CASSSSGDSYNEQFF.

This clone was detected a few times. This chain connects TRBV30 to TRBJ1-4; D possibly corresponds to TRBD1 (5 bases). In germline, CDR1 is GTSNPN, CDR2 SVGIG (reference sequence). Deletions cut 3 bases from V and 4 bases from J, with 12 bases between. The CDR3 runs to 14 residues. CDR3 protein: CAWRGLTNNEKLFF. The CDR3 DNA is TGTGCCTGGAGGGGACTGACGAATAATGAAAAACTGTTTTTT.

Comments on this clone: This sample also contains other DNA sequences that code for the same CDR3. V gene TRBV7-3 combines with J gene TRBJ1-2; 9 nucleotides line up with TRBD1. CDR3 length: 17 amino acids. The germline gives CDR1 SGHTA, CDR2 FQGTGA. J gave up 8 bases and V 3 bases, and 16 bases lay outside the gene matches. As DNA, the CDR3 is TGTGCCAGCAGCTTTACCCCGCGGACAGGGGAAAGGGGAGGCTACACCTTC. Translated, it gives CASSFTPRTGERGGYTF.

This chain joins TRBV18 and TRBJ1-1; 8 bases align to TRBD1. This CDR3 has 15 residues. Germline loops: CDR1 KGHSH, CDR2 LQKENI. The J segment lost 6 bases and the V segment lost 3 bases, leaving 9 bases of the junction unmatched. The CDR3 loop is CASSPFSGQGPEAFF. The CDR3 nucleotides are TGTGCCAGCTCACCTTTTTCCGGACAGGGCCCTGAAGCTTTCTTT.

The rearrangement joins TRBV11-1 to TRBJ1-1; 7 bases fit TRBD1. This CDR3 spans 15 amino acids. Losses at the gene ends were 7 bases for V and 8 bases for J; bases not matched to a gene: 16. Per the germline V gene, CDR1 is SGHAT and CDR2 is FQDESV (reference sequence). For the CDR3, the DNA is TGTGCCAGCAACCCCGGAGGACGGGGCAGGGGGGAAGCTTTCTTT. Amino acid sequence: CASNPGGRGRGEAFF.

The gene calls are TRBV5-6 and TRBJ2-7; 9 bases agree with TRBD2. This CDR3 contains 16 residues. Germline CDR1 reads SGHDT; CDR2 reads YYEEEE. With V trimmed by 0 bases and J by 3 bases, 7 bases remained unmatched. The CDR3 loop reads CASSLVRLAGFYEQYF. The DNA for the CDR3 is TGTGCCAGCAGCTTGGTACGGCTAGCGGGGTTCTACGAGCAGTACTTC.

The J gene is TRBJ2-7, the V gene TRBV5-1; 7 nucleotides align to TRBD1. The CDR3 runs to 14 residues. The V segment lost 3 bases and the J segment 5 bases; nucleotides outside the gene matches: 8. Germline CDR1 and CDR2: SGHRS and YFSETQ. The CDR3 here is CASSYPRQGHEQYF. CDR3 nucleotides: TGCGCCAGCAGCTACCCTAGACAGGGCCACGAGCAGTACTTC.

The chain is built from TRBV19 and TRBJ1-1; no reliable D call. CDR1 and CDR2 (germline): LNHDA, SQIVND (reference sequence). There are 14 residues in the CDR3. V was clipped by 5 bases and J by 4 bases, with 14 bases between them. CDR3 sequence (DNA): TGTGCCAGTAGTTCGTCCGCGGCGGGCACTGAAGCTTTCTTT. Its protein is CASSSSAAGTEAFF.

V and J are TRBV19 and TRBJ1-1; D is uncertain. This CDR3 region has 13 residues. In germline, CDR1 is LNHDA, CDR2 SQIVND (reference sequence). V was cut by 6 bases and J by 0 bases, with 8 bases left in between. CDR3 nucleotide sequence: TGTGCCAGTAGAGAACTGATGAACACTGAAGCTTTCTTT. It specifies CASRELMNTEAFF.

This clone was counted once. This chain connects TRBV29-1 to TRBJ1-2, with 8 bases lining up with TRBD1. The CDR3 is 14 residues long. The germline gives CDR1 SQVTM, CDR2 ANQGSEA. J gave up 8 bases and V 5 bases, and 13 bases lay outside the gene matches. The CDR3 DNA reads as TGCAGCGTTAAGACGGCAGGGGGCTCCATAGGCTACACCTTC. It yields the protein CSVKTAGGSIGYTF.

Ten or more counts support this clone. The chain is built from TRBV6-4 and TRBJ2-1; 9 nucleotides line up with TRBD1. Germline assignment: CDR1 MRHNA and CDR2 SNTAGT. V dropped 0 bases and J dropped 10; count of bases not matched to a gene: 1. The CDR3 sequence is 13 residues long. Here the CDR3 DNA reads TGTGCCAGCAGTGACTCGGACAGGGGAGAGCAGTTCTTC. It encodes CASSDSDRGEQFF.

This chain connects TRBV5-1 to TRBJ2-3; the D is unclear. Germline V gene data show CDR1 as SGHRS and CDR2 as YFSETQ. V lost 0 bases and J 5 bases, leaving 4 bases between the germline ends. The CDR3 extends over 12 amino acids. The CDR3 region has the DNA TGCGCCAGCAGCTTGGAACAAGATACGCAGTATTTT. Translating gives CASSLEQDTQYF.

The chain combines TRBV7-2 with TRBJ2-1; TRBD2 might be the D (5 bases). This CDR3 has 13 amino acids. Trimming left V 5 bases short and J 4 bases short, with 9 bases between. Germline CDR1 reads SGHTA; CDR2 reads FQGNSA. The CDR3 is CASSPEGYNEQFF. The CDR3 coding sequence is TGTGCCAGCAGCCCCGAGGGTTACAATGAGCAGTTCTTC.

The rearrangement links TRBV19 to TRBJ1-5; 8 bases are shared with TRBD1. Germline V CDR1 and CDR2: LNHDA, SQIVND (reference sequence). This CDR3 comprises 13 residues. V shed 9 bases, J shed 2 bases, and the junction held 3 bases outside the gene matches. The CDR3, as DNA: TGTGCCAGCGGACAGGGCGGCAATCAGCCCCAGCATTTT. As protein: CASGQGGNQPQHF.

This clone has a single count. The chain joins TRBV4-1 to TRBJ1-2, with 8 bases that match TRBD1. CDR3 size: 14 residues. J lost 8 bases, V lost 2 bases, and 7 bases had no gene match. Germline V gene sequence: CDR1 MGHRA, CDR2 YSYEKL. CDR3 amino acids: CASSQPQGAGGYTF. The CDR3 DNA follows: TGCGCCAGCAGCCAACCCCAGGGGGCGGGAGGCTACACCTTC.

This sequence joins TRBV6-6 and TRBJ1-2, with TRBD1 matching 9 bases. The CDR3 has 14 residues. With 6 bases clipped from V and 2 bases from J, the junction kept 4 bases outside the gene matches. Germline-derived CDR1 and CDR2 are MNHNY and SVGAGI (reference sequence). CDR3 residues: CASRRGTGNYGYTF. The CDR3 bases are TGTGCCAGCAGGAGGGGGACAGGGAACTATGGCTACACCTTC.